The 19 T cell receptor beta chains below all came from one sample that was sequenced in a study of response to subunit inactivated influenza vaccine. One entry per CDR3 protein results from TCRdb running MiXCR on the RT-PCR reads. The sample includes 610,000 or so distinct CDR3 sequences, about 14% of them seen just once. This specimen consisted of PBMCs from blood, obtained roughly 12 days after vaccination. These receptors came from a man between 45 and 60 years old who received an inactivated influenza vaccine.

J is TRBJ2-7 and V is TRBV12-3 or TRBV12-4; TRBD2 matches at 8 bases. V shed 5 bases and J 0 bases; nucleotides not matched to a gene: 6. The CDR3 loop spans 15 amino acids. The CDR3 region is CASSPGGGLSYEQYF. The CDR3 DNA is TGTGCCAGCAGTCCCGGGGGGGGCCTCTCCTACGAGCAGTACTTC.

The chain is built from TRBV12-3 or TRBV12-4 and TRBJ1-1, with D maybe TRBD1 (5 bases). With 1 base removed from V and 5 bases from J, the gap between germline ends came to 8 bases. This CDR3 comprises 13 residues. The CDR3 loop is CASSLEGQTEAFF. In DNA, the CDR3 is TGTGCCAGCAGTTTAGAGGGGCAAACTGAAGCTTTCTTT.

This clonotype has ten or more counts. The chain combines TRBV9 with TRBJ2-7; 8 nucleotides align to TRBD2. This CDR3 spans 15 amino acids. After removal of 4 bases from V and 8 bases from J, the junction contained 14 bases not matched to a gene. Germline CDR1 is SGDLS and CDR2 is YYNGEE. The CDR3 here is CASSLSSGSLVQQYF. As DNA, the CDR3 is TGTGCCAGCAGCTTATCTAGCGGGTCCCTGGTACAGCAGTACTTC.

The V gene is TRBV7-9, the J gene TRBJ2-5; perhaps TRBD1 as D (6 bases). The germline gives CDR1 SEHNR, CDR2 FQNEAQ (reference sequence). The CDR3 has 14 residues. V was pared by 6 bases and J by 4 bases, with 15 bases between. The DNA of the CDR3 is TGTGCCAGCAGTCCCCCAGGGGCAGGAGAGACCCAGTACTTC. As protein: CASSPPGAGETQYF.

A few counts support this clonotype. V gene TRBV28 combines with J gene TRBJ1-5, with 8 bases matching TRBD1. Germline lookup yields CDR1 MDHEN and CDR2 SYDVKM. This CDR3 region has 18 residues. Unmatched junction bases numbered 11, after V lost 2 bases and J lost 2 bases. The chain's CDR3 is CASSLTGGPYSGNQPQHF. Written as DNA, the CDR3 is TGTGCCAGCAGTTTAACAGGGGGACCCTATAGTGGCAATCAGCCCCAGCATTTT.

The chain links TRBV4-2 to TRBJ2-5, with D unresolved. The CDR3 is 15 residues long. V gave up 0 bases and J gave up 5 bases, with 13 bases separating them. Germline CDR1 LGHNA, CDR2 YNFKEQ. The CDR3 DNA sequence: TGTGCCAGCAGCCAAGATCACACGCGCGTCGAGACCCAGTACTTC. Protein sequence: CASSQDHTRVETQYF.

This rearrangement joins TRBV5-5 to TRBJ2-3; 8 positions agree with TRBD2. The ends lost 0 bases at V and 0 bases at J; junction bases unmatched: 3. The CDR3 has 16 amino acids. The germline CDR1 and CDR2 sequences are SGHKS and YYEKEE (reference sequence). For the CDR3, the DNA is TGTGCCAGCAGCTTGGGGACTAGCTCTAGCACAGATACGCAGTATTTT. Its protein is CASSLGTSSSTDTQYF. Supplemented by reference TRBV5-5 and TRBJ2-3, the full variable domain reads DAGVTQSPTHLIKTRGQQVTLRCSPISGHKSVSWYQQVLGQGPQFIFQYYEKEERGRGNFPDRFSARQFPNYSSELNVNALLLGDSALYLCASSLGTSSSTDTQYFGPGTRLTVL.

This chain links TRBV20-1 with TRBJ1-5; a possible D gene is TRBD1 (5 bases). The germline V gene has CDR1 DFQATT and CDR2 SNEGSKA (reference sequence). V was clipped by 4 bases and J by 1 base, with 11 bases between them. The CDR3 contains 14 residues. CDR3 region: CSAKRGKSNQPQHF. For the CDR3, the DNA is TGCAGTGCTAAAAGGGGAAAGAGCAATCAGCCCCAGCATTTT.

This clonotype was picked up a small number of times. The rearrangement joins TRBV4-1 to TRBJ1-2; no clear D. V gave up 0 bases and J gave up 2 bases, with 10 bases separating them. The CDR3 spans 15 residues. Germline-derived CDR1 and CDR2 are MGHRA and YSYEKL. The CDR3 nucleotides read TGCGCCAGCAGCCAAGACTTGGCAGCCAACTATGGCTACACCTTC. It specifies CASSQDLAANYGYTF.

The chain is built from TRBV20-1 and TRBJ2-7; 8 nucleotides agree with TRBD2. The germline V gene encodes CDR1 DFQATT and CDR2 SNEGSKA (reference sequence). After removal of 5 bases from V and 0 bases from J, the junction contained 3 bases not matched to a gene. The CDR3 totals 13 residues. CDR3 nucleotide sequence: TGCAGTGCTCTAGCGGGTACCTCCTACGAGCAGTACTTC. It encodes CSALAGTSYEQYF.

This clonotype was found many times. This chain uses TRBV12-3 or TRBV12-4 with TRBJ2-3, with a weak D call TRBD1 (5 bases). V shed 7 bases and J shed 6 bases, with 8 bases lying between them. The CDR3 has 11 amino acids. The CDR3 is CASKGMDTQYF. CDR3 nucleotides: TGTGCCAGCAAGGGGATGGATACGCAGTATTTT.

This clonotype was counted at least ten times. This chain's CDR3 is CASSLAGYGNTIYF. As DNA, the CDR3 is TGCGCCAGCAGCTTGGCTGGGTACGGAAACACCATATATTTT. J is TRBJ1-3 and V is TRBV5-1; no definite D call. Trimming took 0 bases from V and 4 from J, leaving 8 bases between them. The CDR3 totals 14 residues. CDR1 and CDR2 from the germline V gene are SGHRS and YFSETQ.

V is TRBV20-1 and J is TRBJ2-4; D possibly corresponds to TRBD1 (6 bases). CDR3 length: 13 residues. Trimming left V 0 bases short and J 8 bases short, with 11 bases between. Looked up from germline, CDR1 is DFQATT and CDR2 is SNEGSKA (reference sequence). DNA of the CDR3: TGCAGTGCTAGAGATGGAACAGGGTACATTCAGTACTTC. It translates to CSARDGTGYIQYF.

The J gene is TRBJ2-7, the V gene TRBV5-1, with D possibly called TRBD1 or TRBD2 (5 bases each). The CDR3 has 13 amino acids. Trimming removed 6 bases at V and 1 base at J, with 11 bases between. Germline values: CDR1 SGHRS, CDR2 YFSETQ. As DNA, the CDR3 is TGCGCCAGCACAGGGACGAATTCCTACGAGCAGTACTTC. As protein: CASTGTNSYEQYF.

The rearrangement joins TRBV29-1 to TRBJ2-3; 13 bases map to TRBD2. This CDR3 spans 16 amino acids. J was trimmed by 3 bases and V by 3 bases; bases with no gene match: 6. The V gene's germline CDR1 is SQVTM and CDR2 ANQGSEA. Here the CDR3 reads CSVEKLAGGITDTQYF. The CDR3 region has the DNA TGCAGCGTTGAGAAACTAGCGGGAGGGATAACAGATACGCAGTATTTT.

A few counts support this clonotype. The chain links TRBV27 to TRBJ2-2; 7 nucleotides agree with TRBD1. The CDR3 covers 14 residues. Germline CDR1 reads MNHEY; CDR2 reads SMNVEV (reference sequence). V shed 6 bases, J shed 7 bases, and the junction held 8 bases outside the gene matches. The CDR3 coding sequence is TGTGCCAGCAGGCCGGTACAGGGGATCGGGGAGCTGTTTTTT. Its protein is CASRPVQGIGELFF.

The rearrangement joins TRBV29-1 to TRBJ2-3; unclear D gene. V lost 3 bases to trimming and J lost 3 bases, with 7 bases between them. Germline values: CDR1 SQVTM, CDR2 ANQGSEA. This CDR3 region has 12 residues. CDR3 residues: CSVDIDTDTQYF. The CDR3 nucleotides read TGCAGCGTTGATATCGATACAGATACGCAGTATTTT.

V is TRBV5-1 and J is TRBJ2-3, with D perhaps matching TRBD1 (6 bases). The CDR3 contains 14 residues. CDR1 is SGHRS and CDR2 is YFSETQ in the germline V gene. The V and J ends lost 0 bases and 6 bases respectively, with 11 bases between them. CDR3 residues: CASSLGQVGDTQYF. The CDR3 coding sequence is TGCGCCAGCAGCTTGGGACAGGTGGGCGATACGCAGTATTTT.

The chain combines TRBV6-2 or TRBV6-3 with TRBJ2-3, with D unclear. V gave up 0 bases and J gave up 7 bases, with 2 bases separating them. The V gene's germline CDR1 is MNHEY and CDR2 SVGEGT. The CDR3 runs 11 residues. This CDR3 is CASSYSYTQYF. The CDR3 nucleotides are TGTGCCAGCAGTTACTCATATACGCAGTATTTT.